A selection of T cell receptor beta chains follows, all from one sample in a study of blood T cell repertoires in COVID-19. Repertoires were generated with immunoSEQ multiplex PCR, while TCRdb's copy carries only in-frame clones and drops some. The table lists around 70,000 clones, about 84% of them singletons. Sample: peripheral blood. These receptors all come from a human donor in a cohort sampled during active COVID-19. Both conserved end residues are part of each CDR3. A D gene is named only where the DNA matches it firmly. Expanded clones are given a class, and other clones once, few, many or no size at all.

J,D,V,size,CDR3,DNA
TRBJ1-5,-,TRBV19,-,CASSQTMGQPQHF,TGTGCCAGTAGTCAAACTATGGGTCAGCCCCAGCATTTT
TRBJ2-7,TRBD1,TRBV10-2,-,CASSGQGPYEQYF,TGCGCCAGCTCGGGACAGGGTCCCTACGAGCAGTACTTC
TRBJ2-7,TRBD1,TRBV10-3,-,CAISESGTGYDEQYF,TGTGCCATCAGTGAGTCAGGGACAGGGTACGACGAGCAGTACTTC
TRBJ2-3,TRBD2,TRBV2,-,CASTLGRVNRDTQYF,TGTGCCAGCACGTTGGGGAGGGTTAATCGGGATACGCAGTATTTT
TRBJ2-2,-,TRBV24-1,-,CATSDGQTNINTGELFF,TGTGCCACCAGTGATGGACAGACAAACATAAACACCGGGGAGCTGTTTTTT
TRBJ2-7,-,TRBV6-6,-,CASAMEGEVQYF,TGTGCCAGCGCAATGGAGGGTGAGGTGCAGTACTTC
TRBJ1-5,TRBD1,TRBV6-1,-,CASSEGDRAVQPQHF,TGTGCCAGCAGTGAAGGGGACAGGGCGGTTCAGCCCCAGCATTTT
TRBJ2-7,TRBD1,TRBV6-5,-,CASNSGQGTYRQYF,TGTGCCAGCAATTCCGGACAGGGAACTTATCGGCAGTACTTC
TRBJ2-6,-,TRBV18,-,CASSPPQFSGANVLTF,TGTGCCAGCTCACCACCGCAGTTCTCTGGGGCCAACGTCCTGACTTTC
TRBJ1-1,TRBD1,TRBV11-2,-,CASSFNRGSTEAFF,TGTGCCAGCAGCTTTAACAGGGGGAGCACTGAAGCTTTCTTT
TRBJ1-4,-,TRBV11-2,-,CASSSGPSGAKLFF,TGTGCCAGCAGCTCCGGACCGAGCGGAGCAAAACTGTTTTTT
TRBJ2-4,TRBD2,TRBV4-1,once,CASSQGGLAGGLVGGKNIQYF,TGCGCCAGCAGCCAAGGAGGCTTAGCGGGAGGCCTCGTGGGTGGCAAAAACATTCAGTACTTC
TRBJ1-1,-,TRBV30,-,CAWLSIPRGTEAFF,TGTGCCTGGCTCTCAATCCCTCGGGGCACTGAAGCTTTCTTT
TRBJ2-7,-,TRBV7-8,-,CASSLEWDTDSYEQYF,TGTGCCAGCAGCTTAGAGTGGGACACGGACTCCTACGAGCAGTACTTC
TRBJ2-1,-,TRBV4-3,-,CASSQDRAGPEQFF,TGCGCCAGCAGCCAAGATCGAGCGGGTCCTGAGCAGTTCTTC
TRBJ2-1,-,TRBV19,-,CASSSDRFEGRGSEQFF,TGTGCCAGTAGTAGCGACAGGTTCGAAGGGCGAGGGAGTGAGCAGTTCTTC
TRBJ2-3,TRBD2,TRBV10-1,-,CATRVSGTDTQYF,TGCGCCACCAGGGTTAGCGGGACAGATACGCAGTATTTT
TRBJ1-3,-,TRBV4-3,-,CASSPLGGWAGNTIYF,TGCGCCAGCAGCCCCCTTGGGGGCTGGGCTGGAAACACCATATATTTT
TRBJ2-5,-,TRBV5-1,-,CASSLNSPETQYF,TGCGCCAGCAGCTTGAATAGCCCAGAGACCCAGTACTTC
TRBJ2-6,-,TRBV6-2/TRBV6-3,-,CASSYPTGSAGANVLTF,TGTGCCAGCAGTTACCCGACAGGTTCTGCTGGGGCCAACGTCCTGACTTTC
TRBJ2-5,TRBD1,TRBV15,-,CATSSENPDRGRETQYF,TGTGCCACCAGCAGTGAAAACCCGGACAGGGGCCGAGAGACCCAGTACTTC
TRBJ2-7,TRBD2,TRBV5-1,-,CASSLYGSGSYEQYF,TGCGCCAGCAGCTTATACGGTAGCGGGAGCTACGAGCAGTACTTC
TRBJ2-2,-,TRBV11-2,-,CASSLLVSSGELFF,TGTGCCAGCAGCTTACTAGTAAGCTCCGGGGAGCTGTTTTTT
TRBJ1-2,TRBD1,TRBV6-6,-,CASSPGQGSYGYTF,TGTGCCAGCAGTCCGGGACAGGGAAGCTATGGCTACACCTTC
TRBJ2-1,TRBD1,TRBV5-4,few,CASSEPGQSYNEQFF,TGTGCCAGCAGCGAACCGGGACAGTCCTACAATGAGCAGTTCTTC
TRBJ1-1,-,TRBV2,-,CASSDGAGKAFF,TGTGCCAGCAGTGATGGGGCAGGGAAGGCTTTCTTT
TRBJ2-7,-,TRBV7-2,once,CASSLDVGGSDEQYF,TGTGCCAGCAGCTTAGACGTTGGAGGGTCGGACGAGCAGTACTTC
TRBJ2-7,TRBD1,TRBV6-5,few,CASSQGQSYEQYF,TGTGCCAGCAGCCAGGGACAGTCCTACGAGCAGTACTTC
TRBJ2-2,-,TRBV11-3,-,CASSLDRPGELFF,TGTGCCAGCAGCTTAGATCGTCCCGGGGAGCTGTTTTTT
TRBJ2-2,-,TRBV9,-,CASSVAWESRTGELFF,TGTGCCAGCAGCGTAGCATGGGAGTCTCGGACCGGGGAGCTGTTTTTT
TRBJ2-7,TRBD1,TRBV4-3,-,CASSQSGTGTAYEQYF,TGCGCCAGCAGCCAATCCGGGACAGGAACAGCCTACGAGCAGTACTTC
TRBJ1-5,TRBD1,TRBV28,-,CASSNGQGNQPQHF,TGTGCCAGCAGTAACGGACAGGGCAATCAGCCCCAGCATTTT
TRBJ2-1,-,TRBV19,-,CASTREGARGEQFF,TGTGCCAGTACCCGGGAGGGGGCGCGGGGTGAGCAGTTCTTC
TRBJ2-7,-,TRBV28,-,CASTPRGGSSYEQYF,TGTGCCAGCACCCCCAGGGGCGGGAGCTCCTACGAGCAGTACTTC
TRBJ1-1,-,TRBV7-9,few,CASTSQGWTEAFF,TGTGCCAGCACCTCGCAGGGGTGGACTGAAGCTTTCTTT
TRBJ2-2,-,TRBV5-1,-,CASSPRGGNTGELFF,TGCGCCAGCAGCCCAAGGGGAGGAAACACCGGGGAGCTGTTTTTT
TRBJ2-7,TRBD2,TRBV10-3,-,CAISESGTSGTYEQYF,TGTGCCATCAGTGAGTCAGGGACTAGCGGCACCTACGAGCAGTACTTC
TRBJ1-4,-,TRBV4-2,-,CASSRDLGQGEKLFF,TGTGCCAGCAGCCGAGACTTGGGACAAGGGGAAAAACTGTTTTTT
TRBJ1-1,TRBD1,TRBV27,few,CASSQRQGKTEAFF,TGTGCCAGCAGTCAACGACAGGGAAAGACTGAAGCTTTCTTT
TRBJ2-1,TRBD2,TRBV5-1,-,CASSLEGLAGVDEQFF,TGCGCCAGCAGCTTGGAAGGGCTAGCGGGAGTTGATGAGCAGTTCTTC
TRBJ2-7,-,TRBV7-6,-,CASSLREGTGNEQYF,TGTGCCAGCAGCCTTCGGGAGGGGACAGGGAACGAGCAGTACTTC
TRBJ1-6,-,TRBV6-4,-,CASSDGRGSPLHF,TGTGCCAGCAGTGACGGACGGGGATCACCCCTCCACTTT
TRBJ1-5,TRBD1,TRBV19,-,CASSIGQGHQPQHF,TGTGCCAGTAGCATAGGACAGGGCCATCAGCCCCAGCATTTT
TRBJ1-1,TRBD1,TRBV3-1/TRBV3-2,-,CASSRQGSTEAFF,TGTGCCAGCAGCCGACAGGGGAGCACTGAAGCTTTCTTT
TRBJ2-7,TRBD2,TRBV28,-,CASRLAGGGEQYF,TGTGCCAGCAGGTTAGCGGGAGGGGGCGAGCAGTACTTC